One sample yielded the 7 T cell receptor beta chains listed below, sequenced in a study of OX40 agonist ivuxolimab in advanced cancers. Here immunoSEQ multiplex PCR was the method, and the copy in TCRdb shows in-frame clones only, minus some. Among around 58,000 clones listed, roughly 84% were seen once. This sample comprised CD4+ or CD8+ T cells sorted from blood, obtained in a trial of the OX40 agonist ivuxolimab. These receptors all come from an adult with an advanced solid tumor such as melanoma, head and neck, liver or kidney cancer.

CDR3 region: CASSRTGGITEAFF. The DNA for the CDR3 is TGTGCCAGTAGTCGGACAGGGGGCATCACTGAAGCTTTCTTT. The chain employs TRBV19 and TRBJ1-1; TRBD1 matches 11 bases. Germline V lookup: CDR1 LNHDA, CDR2 SQIVND (reference sequence). CDR3 length: 14 amino acids. V lost 5 bases to trimming and J lost 4 bases; unmatched junction nucleotides: 3.

The CDR3 nucleotides are TGTGCCTCCCAACCGGCGAATGGCGGGAGGCGTTCCGGTGAGCAGTTCTTC. This codes for CASQPANGGRRSGEQFF. This chain connects TRBV2 to TRBJ2-1; TRBD2 agrees at 8 bases. Germline assignment: CDR1 SNHLY and CDR2 FYNNEI. J lost 9 bases, V lost 11 bases, and 24 bases had no gene match. This CDR3 has 17 amino acids.

The V call is TRBV27, the J call TRBJ1-3; D might be TRBD1 (5 bases). V lost 0 bases, J lost 0 bases, and 9 bases lay in between. The CDR3 consists of 16 residues. Per the germline V gene, CDR1 is MNHEY and CDR2 is SMNVEV (reference sequence). CDR3: CASSLSGLNSGNTIYF. The CDR3 nucleotides read TGTGCCAGCAGTTTATCGGGACTTAACTCTGGAAACACCATATATTTT.

The chain carries TRBV2 and TRBJ1-3; D unresolved. Trimming removed 5 bases at V and 0 bases at J, with 11 bases between. Germline CDR1 and CDR2: SNHLY and FYNNEI. The CDR3 has 15 residues. This chain's CDR3 is CASSTNGFSGNTIYF. CDR3 DNA sequence: TGTGCCAGCAGTACCAACGGATTCTCTGGAAACACCATATATTTT.

This chain uses TRBV10-3 with TRBJ1-5, with TRBD1 identical over 8 bases. The CDR3 consists of 16 residues. After removal of 4 bases from V and 3 bases from J, the junction contained 8 bases not matched to a gene. Germline V CDR1 and CDR2: ENHRY, SYGVKD. In nucleotides, the CDR3 is TGTGCCATCAGTGTCGCCGGGACAGGATCCAATCAGCCCCAGCATTTT. This translates into CAISVAGTGSNQPQHF.

CDR3 protein: CASSEAVSYEQYF. CDR3 sequence (DNA): TGTGCCAGCAGTGAAGCGGTCTCCTACGAGCAGTACTTC. The gene calls are TRBV2 and TRBJ2-7; D is uncertain. The CDR3 is 13 amino acids. With 0 bases removed from V and 0 bases from J, the gap between germline ends came to 3 bases. Germline V gene data show CDR1 as SNHLY and CDR2 as FYNNEI.

This clone was counted a few times. J is TRBJ2-2 and V is TRBV5-1; tentatively, D is TRBD1 (5 bases). Trimming stripped 2 bases from V and 8 bases from J, with 19 bases between. Germline assignment: CDR1 SGHRS and CDR2 YFSETQ. The CDR3 runs 16 residues. CDR3 residues: CASSFNGPDRGGELFF. DNA for the CDR3: TGCGCCAGCAGCTTTAATGGACCCGATAGGGGAGGGGAGCTGTTTTTT.